This TCR beta chain was sequenced for a study of shared clonotypes between healthy human individuals. Study context: The people who gave samples were two women and a few men aged 18 to 49. Per donor, CD8 memory used one plate, CD8 naive used two, CD4 memory used three and CD4 naive used three. Study-wide findings and caveats: Estimated richness values were generally larger in naive subsets than in memory subsets.

Produced via immunoSEQ multiplex PCR; TCRdb's table is partial and in-frame only. The sample has 2 million to 2.5 million clones, just over 90% seen once. On this clone: The antigen is unknown.

Partitioning of CD4+ cells yielded a CD45RA+ naive subset and a CD45RA-negative memory subset. Deletions cut 3 bases from V and 4 bases from J, with 13 bases between. The germline V gene has CDR1 MDHEN and CDR2 SYDVKM. This CDR3 region has 15 residues. Sequencing used naive CD4+ T cells from PBMCs. Subset given: CD45RA+ positively selected. The TCR comes from a man between 18 and 35 years old in good health. Some clones in this sample may be carry-over from other donors' samples. J is TRBJ2-1 and V is TRBV28; D uncertain. CDR3 amino acids: CASSFLFSRYNEQFF. DNA of the CDR3: TGTGCCAGCAGTTTTCTGTTTTCGAGGTACAATGAGCAGTTCTTC.